This T cell receptor (beta chain) was identified during a study of Tregs in tolerant kidney transplant recipients. Findings of the study overall: Biological reproducibility was not directly addressed in this study.

On this clone: Its antigen is still unknown.

FACS sorting followed a roughly six-day coculture of CFSE-labeled recipient PBMCs with irradiated graft donor PBMCs. The repertoire was sequenced with immunoSEQ multiplex PCR; TCRdb's copy has only in-frame clones and lacks some. This table holds 15,000 to 18,000 clones, around 53% found once. The germline CDR1 and CDR2 sequences are SGDLS and YYNGEE. The CDR3 sequence is 12 residues long. Trimming took off 0 bases at V and 7 bases at J, with 7 bases between the two ends. This TCR came from a human patient who received a combined kidney and bone marrow transplant. This rearrangement joins TRBV9 to TRBJ1-2; tentative D call: TRBD1 (6 bases). The sequenced sample was CD4+ T cells from blood cultured with allogeneic cells, obtained before the transplant. The CDR3 bases are TGTGCCAGCAGCGTAGGAGGGGGTGGCTACACCTTC. Amino acid sequence: CASSVGGGGYTF.